The 5 T cell receptor beta chains listed next were all sequenced from one sample in a study of blood T cell repertoires in COVID-19. Data came from immunoSEQ multiplex PCR; TCRdb stores just in-frame clones and leaves some out. Counted here are roughly 56,000 clones, 85% to 90% occurring once; the ten biggest clones make up 10% to 15%. Sequencing was done on a sample of peripheral blood. Receptor source: a man between 60 and 70 years old with active COVID-19.

V and J are TRBV24-1 and TRBJ1-1, with no clear D. CDR3 length: 13 amino acids. Germline V gives CDR1 KGHDR, CDR2 SFDVKD. The V gene lost 6 bases and the J gene lost 1 base, with 8 bases spanning the gap. The CDR3 reads CATSRRGNTEAFF. The CDR3 nucleotides are TGTGCCACCAGTAGGCGAGGGAACACTGAAGCTTTCTTT.

The V and J genes are TRBV3-1 (or the pseudogene TRBV3-2) and TRBJ1-1, with TRBD1 matching 8 bases. Germline V gene sequence: CDR1 LGHDT, CDR2 YNNKEL (reference sequence). The J segment lost 6 bases and the V segment lost 4 bases, leaving 7 bases of the junction unmatched. CDR3 length: 14 amino acids. The CDR3 coding sequence is TGTGCCAGCAGCCGACAGGGGTTTAACTCTGAAGCTTTCTTT. Translating it yields CASSRQGFNSEAFF.

CDR3 in amino acids: CATSRDPDQPQHF. The CDR3 nucleotides read TGTGCCACCAGCAGAGACCCGGATCAGCCCCAGCATTTT. The chain uses TRBV15 and TRBJ1-5, with D uncertain. The length of the CDR3 is 13 residues. Per germline, CDR1 LNHNV and CDR2 YYDKDF (reference sequence). Trimming shortened V by 0 bases and J by 5 bases, and 5 bases separated the two germline ends.

The chain has TRBV19 and TRBJ1-5, with TRBD1 as a possible D gene (6 bases). Trimming took 3 bases from V and 6 from J, leaving 9 bases between them. Per the germline V gene, CDR1 is LNHDA and CDR2 is SQIVND (reference sequence). This CDR3 has 13 amino acids. CDR3: CASSMGARQPQHF. CDR3 sequence (DNA): TGTGCCAGTAGTATGGGGGCACGTCAGCCCCAGCATTTT.

The rearrangement uses TRBV19 and TRBJ2-7; 9 bases fit TRBD1. This CDR3 spans 15 amino acids. Germline CDR1 is LNHDA and CDR2 is SQIVND (reference sequence). V was pared by 3 bases and J by 4 bases, with 7 bases of the junction left unmatched. The CDR3 region is CASSITGGSPYEQYF. The CDR3 coding sequence is TGTGCCAGTAGTATCACAGGGGGCTCCCCTTACGAGCAGTACTTC.